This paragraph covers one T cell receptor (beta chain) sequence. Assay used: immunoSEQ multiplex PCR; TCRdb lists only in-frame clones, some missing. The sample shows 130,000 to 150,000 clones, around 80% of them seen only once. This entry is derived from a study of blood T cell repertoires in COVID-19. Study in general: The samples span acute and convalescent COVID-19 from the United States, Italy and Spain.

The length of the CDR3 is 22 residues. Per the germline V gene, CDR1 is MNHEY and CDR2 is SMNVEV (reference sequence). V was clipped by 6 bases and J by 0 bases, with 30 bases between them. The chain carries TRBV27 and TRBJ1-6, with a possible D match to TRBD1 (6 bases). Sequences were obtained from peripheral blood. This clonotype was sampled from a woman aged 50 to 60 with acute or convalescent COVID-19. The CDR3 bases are TGTGCCAGCAGCCCTCTCACAGGGTACAGTCGGGCAACAAGCTCCTATAATTCACCCCTCCACTTT. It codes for CASSPLTGYSRATSSYNSPLHF.